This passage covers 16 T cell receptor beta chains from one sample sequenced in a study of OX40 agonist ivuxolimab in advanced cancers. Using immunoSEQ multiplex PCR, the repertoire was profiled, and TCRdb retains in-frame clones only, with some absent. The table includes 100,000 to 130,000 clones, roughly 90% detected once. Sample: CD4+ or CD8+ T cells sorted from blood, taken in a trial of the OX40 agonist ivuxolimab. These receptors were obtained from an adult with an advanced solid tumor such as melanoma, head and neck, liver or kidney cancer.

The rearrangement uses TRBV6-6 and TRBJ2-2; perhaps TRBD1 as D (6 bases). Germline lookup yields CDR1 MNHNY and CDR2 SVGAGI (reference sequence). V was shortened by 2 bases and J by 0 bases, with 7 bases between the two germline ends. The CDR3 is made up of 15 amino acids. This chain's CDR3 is CASSYRQANTGELFF. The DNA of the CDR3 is TGTGCCAGCAGTTACCGACAGGCGAACACCGGGGAGCTGTTTTTT.

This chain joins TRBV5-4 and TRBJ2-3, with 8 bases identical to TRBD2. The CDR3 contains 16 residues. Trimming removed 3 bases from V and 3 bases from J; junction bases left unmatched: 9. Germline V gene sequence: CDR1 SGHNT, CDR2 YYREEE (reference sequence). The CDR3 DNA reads TGTGCCAGCAGCTCGATTTCTAGCGGGCGGACAGATACGCAGTATTTT. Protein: CASSSISSGRTDTQYF.

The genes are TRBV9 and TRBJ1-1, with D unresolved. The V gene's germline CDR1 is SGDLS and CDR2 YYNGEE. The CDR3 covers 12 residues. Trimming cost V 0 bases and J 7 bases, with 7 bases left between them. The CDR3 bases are TGTGCCAGCAGCGTAGCCGGAAGTGAAGCTTTCTTT. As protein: CASSVAGSEAFF.

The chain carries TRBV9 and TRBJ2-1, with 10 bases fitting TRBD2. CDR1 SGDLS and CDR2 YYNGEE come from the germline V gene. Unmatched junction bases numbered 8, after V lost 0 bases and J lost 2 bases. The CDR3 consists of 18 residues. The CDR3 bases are TGTGCCAGCAGCGTAGAGGTCCCCGGACTAGCGGCCTACAATGAGCAGTTCTTC. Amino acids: CASSVEVPGLAAYNEQFF.

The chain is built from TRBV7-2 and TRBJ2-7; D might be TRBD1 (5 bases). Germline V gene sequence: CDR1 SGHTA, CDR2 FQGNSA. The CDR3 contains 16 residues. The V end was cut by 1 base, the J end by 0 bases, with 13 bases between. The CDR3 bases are TGTGCCAGCAGCTTAGTAACCGGTGACAGCTCCTACGAGCAGTACTTC. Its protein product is CASSLVTGDSSYEQYF.

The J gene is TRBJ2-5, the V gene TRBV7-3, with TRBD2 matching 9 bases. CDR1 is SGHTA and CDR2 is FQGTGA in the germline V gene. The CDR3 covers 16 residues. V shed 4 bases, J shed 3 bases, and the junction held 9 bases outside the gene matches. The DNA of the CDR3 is TGTGCCAGCAGCTCCGGACAAGCGGGGGGAAAAGAGACCCAGTACTTC. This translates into CASSSGQAGGKETQYF.

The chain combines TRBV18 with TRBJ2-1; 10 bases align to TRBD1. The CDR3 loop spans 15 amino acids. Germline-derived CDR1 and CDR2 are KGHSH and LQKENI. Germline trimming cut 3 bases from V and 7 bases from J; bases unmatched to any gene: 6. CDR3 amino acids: CASSPTGTGDNEQFF. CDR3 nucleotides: TGTGCCAGCTCACCTACCGGGACAGGGGATAATGAGCAGTTCTTC. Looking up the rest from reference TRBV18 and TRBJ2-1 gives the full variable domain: NAGVMQNPRHLVRRRGQEARLRCSPMKGHSHVYWYRQLPEEGLKFMVYLQKENIIDESGMPKERFSAEFPKEGPSILRIQQVVRGDSAAYFCASSPTGTGDNEQFFGPGTRLTVL.

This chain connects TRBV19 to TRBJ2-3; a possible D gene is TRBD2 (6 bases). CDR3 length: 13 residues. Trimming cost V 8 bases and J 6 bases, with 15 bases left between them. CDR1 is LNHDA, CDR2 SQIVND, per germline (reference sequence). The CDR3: CASHRGIGDTQYF. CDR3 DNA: TGTGCCAGTCATCGGGGGATCGGTGATACGCAGTATTTT.

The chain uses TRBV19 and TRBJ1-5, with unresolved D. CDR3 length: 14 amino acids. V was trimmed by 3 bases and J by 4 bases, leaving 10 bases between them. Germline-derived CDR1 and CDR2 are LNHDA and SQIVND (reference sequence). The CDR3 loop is CASSIGRSNQPQHF. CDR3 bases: TGTGCCAGTAGTATCGGGCGGAGTAATCAGCCCCAGCATTTT.

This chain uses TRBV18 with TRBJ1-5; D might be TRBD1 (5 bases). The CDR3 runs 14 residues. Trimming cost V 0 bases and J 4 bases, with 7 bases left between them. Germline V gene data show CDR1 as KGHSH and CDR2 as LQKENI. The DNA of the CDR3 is TGTGCCAGCTCACCACCTCAGGGTAATCAGCCCCAGCATTTT. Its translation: CASSPPQGNQPQHF.

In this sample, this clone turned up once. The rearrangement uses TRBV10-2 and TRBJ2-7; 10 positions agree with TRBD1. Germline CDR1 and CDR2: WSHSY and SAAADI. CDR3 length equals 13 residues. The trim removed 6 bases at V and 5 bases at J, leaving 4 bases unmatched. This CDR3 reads CASRDRGDNEQYF. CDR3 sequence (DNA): TGCGCCAGCAGGGACAGGGGGGATAACGAGCAGTACTTC.

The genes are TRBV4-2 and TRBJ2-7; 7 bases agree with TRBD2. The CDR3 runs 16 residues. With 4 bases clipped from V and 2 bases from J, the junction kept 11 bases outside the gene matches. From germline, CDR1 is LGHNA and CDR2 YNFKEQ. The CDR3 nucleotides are TGTGCCAGCAGCCCCTTAGGACTAGGGGCCGCCTACGAGCAGTACTTC. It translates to CASSPLGLGAAYEQYF.

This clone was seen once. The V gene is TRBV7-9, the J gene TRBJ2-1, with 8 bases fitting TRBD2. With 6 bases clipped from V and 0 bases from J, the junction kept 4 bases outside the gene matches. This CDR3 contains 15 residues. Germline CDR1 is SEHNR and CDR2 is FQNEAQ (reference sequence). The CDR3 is CASSKSGSSYNEQFF. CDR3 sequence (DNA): TGTGCCAGCAGTAAAAGCGGGAGCTCCTACAATGAGCAGTTCTTC.

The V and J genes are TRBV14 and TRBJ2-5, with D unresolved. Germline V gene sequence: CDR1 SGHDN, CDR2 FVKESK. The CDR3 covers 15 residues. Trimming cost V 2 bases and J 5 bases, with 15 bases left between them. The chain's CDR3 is CASSQPLGGMETQYF. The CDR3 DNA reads TGTGCCAGCAGCCAACCCCTGGGTGGTATGGAGACCCAGTACTTC.

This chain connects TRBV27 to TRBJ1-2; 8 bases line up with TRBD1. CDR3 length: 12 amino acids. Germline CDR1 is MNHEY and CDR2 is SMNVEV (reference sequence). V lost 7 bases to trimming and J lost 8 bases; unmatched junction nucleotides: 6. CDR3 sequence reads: CASTDRGGGYTF. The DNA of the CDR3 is TGTGCCAGCACCGACAGGGGCGGGGGCTACACCTTC.

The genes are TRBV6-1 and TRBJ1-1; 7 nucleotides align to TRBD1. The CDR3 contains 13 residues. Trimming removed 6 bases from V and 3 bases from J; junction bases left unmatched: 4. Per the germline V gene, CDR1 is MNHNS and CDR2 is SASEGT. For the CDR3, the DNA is TGTGCCAGCAGCTTACAGGGGTACACTGAAGCTTTCTTT. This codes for CASSLQGYTEAFF.